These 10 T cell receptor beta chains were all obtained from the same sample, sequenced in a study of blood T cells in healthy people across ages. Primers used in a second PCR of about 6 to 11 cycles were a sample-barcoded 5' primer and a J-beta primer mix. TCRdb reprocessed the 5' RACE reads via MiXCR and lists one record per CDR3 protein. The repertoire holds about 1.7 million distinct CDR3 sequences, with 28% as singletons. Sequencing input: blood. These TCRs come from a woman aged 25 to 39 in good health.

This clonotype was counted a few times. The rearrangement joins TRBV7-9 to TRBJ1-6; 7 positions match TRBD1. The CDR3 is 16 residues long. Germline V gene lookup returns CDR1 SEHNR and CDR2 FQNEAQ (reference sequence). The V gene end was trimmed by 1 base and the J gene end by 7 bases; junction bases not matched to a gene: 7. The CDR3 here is CASSLGPGQMNSPLHF. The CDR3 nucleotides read TGTGCCAGCAGCTTAGGTCCGGGACAGATGAATTCACCCCTCCACTTT.

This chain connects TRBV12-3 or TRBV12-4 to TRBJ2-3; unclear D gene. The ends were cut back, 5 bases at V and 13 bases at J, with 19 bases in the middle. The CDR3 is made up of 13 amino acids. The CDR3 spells CASSRAGADMEYF. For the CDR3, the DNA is TGTGCCAGCAGTAGAGCCGGCGCAGATATGGAGTATTTT.

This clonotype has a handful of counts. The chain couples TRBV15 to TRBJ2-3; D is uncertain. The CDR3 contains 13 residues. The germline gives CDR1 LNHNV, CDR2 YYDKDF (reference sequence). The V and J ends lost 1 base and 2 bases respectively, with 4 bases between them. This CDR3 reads CATSRVATDTQYF. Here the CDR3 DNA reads TGTGCCACCAGCAGAGTGGCCACAGATACGCAGTATTTT.

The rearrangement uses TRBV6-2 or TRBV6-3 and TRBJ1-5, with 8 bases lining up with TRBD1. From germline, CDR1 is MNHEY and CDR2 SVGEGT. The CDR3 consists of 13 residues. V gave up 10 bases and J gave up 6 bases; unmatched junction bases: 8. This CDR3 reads CATQGAAGQPQHF. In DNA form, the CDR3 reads TGTGCCACCCAGGGGGCGGCGGGTCAGCCCCAGCATTTT.

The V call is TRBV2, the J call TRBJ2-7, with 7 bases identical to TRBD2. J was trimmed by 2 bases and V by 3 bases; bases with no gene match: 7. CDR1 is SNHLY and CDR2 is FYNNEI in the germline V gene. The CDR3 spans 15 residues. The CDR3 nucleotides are TGTGCCAGCAGTGAGATCCAGCGGGGTCCCTACGAGCAGTACTTC. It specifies CASSEIQRGPYEQYF. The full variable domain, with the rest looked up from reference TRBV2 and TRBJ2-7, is EPEVTQTPSHQVTQMGQEVILRCVPISNHLYFYWYRQILGQKVEFLVSFYNNEISEKSEIFDDQFSVERPDGSNFTLKIRSTKLEDSAMYFCASSEIQRGPYEQYFGPGTRLTVT.

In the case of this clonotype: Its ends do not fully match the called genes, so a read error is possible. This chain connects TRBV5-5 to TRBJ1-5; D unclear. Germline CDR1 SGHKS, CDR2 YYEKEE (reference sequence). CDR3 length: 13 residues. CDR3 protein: CAGSLVSNQPQHF. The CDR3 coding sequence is TGTGCCGGCAGCTTGGTTAGCAATCAGCCCCAGCATTTT.

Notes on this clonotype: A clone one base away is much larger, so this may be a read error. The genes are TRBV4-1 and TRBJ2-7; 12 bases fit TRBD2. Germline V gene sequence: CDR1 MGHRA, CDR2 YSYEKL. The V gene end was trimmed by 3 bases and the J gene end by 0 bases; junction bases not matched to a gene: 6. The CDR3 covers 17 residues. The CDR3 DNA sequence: TGCGCCAGCAGCCAGAATCTAGCGGGGGGGGACTCCTACGAGCAGTACTTC. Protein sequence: CASSQNLAGGDSYEQYF.

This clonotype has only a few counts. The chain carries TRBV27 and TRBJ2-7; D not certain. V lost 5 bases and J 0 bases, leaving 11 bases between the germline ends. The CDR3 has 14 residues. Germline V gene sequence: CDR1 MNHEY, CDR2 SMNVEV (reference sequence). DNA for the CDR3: TGTGCCAGCAGTCCCAAAACGGTCTCCTACGAGCAGTACTTC. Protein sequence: CASSPKTVSYEQYF.

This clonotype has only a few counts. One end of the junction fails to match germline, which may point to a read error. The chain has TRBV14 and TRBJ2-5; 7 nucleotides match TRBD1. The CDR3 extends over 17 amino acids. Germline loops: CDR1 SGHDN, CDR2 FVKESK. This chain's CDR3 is CASGQDWGQLIQETQYF. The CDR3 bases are TGTGCCAGCGGCCAAGATTGGGGACAGCTAATCCAAGAGACCCAGTACTTC.

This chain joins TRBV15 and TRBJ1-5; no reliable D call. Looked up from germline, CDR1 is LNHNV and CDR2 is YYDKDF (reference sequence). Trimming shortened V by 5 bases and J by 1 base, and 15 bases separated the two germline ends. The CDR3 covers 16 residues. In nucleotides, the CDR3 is TGTGCCACCAGCGACTGGTACATCGAGAGCAATCAGCCCCAGCATTTT. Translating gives CATSDWYIESNQPQHF.